These 2 T cell receptor beta chains share one sample of origin, sequenced in a study of tumor-infiltrating lymphocytes in primary liver carcinoma (TCRdb year 2017). Total RNA and DNA were co-extracted without cell sorting from about 19-30 mg of bulk tissue using the AllPrep DNA/RNA mini kit. Reads for this sample came from an Illumina HiSeq 2500. A constant-region primer and ProtoScript II reverse transcriptase were used to reverse-transcribe TCRbeta-specific cDNA from around 530 ng total RNA. Construction of the TCRbeta libraries relied on three nested rounds of multiplex PCR, following a slightly modified ARM-PCR procedure. Each of the first two PCR rounds ran for approximately 9 cycles and used multiplex TRBV1-TRBV30 forward primers together with a Cbeta reverse primer. Using fastp at Q25 and MiXCR, TCRdb reprocessed the public reads and kept productive beta chains. Merged by CDR3 protein, the rows form single entries marked with the most common genes and DNA. The sample includes around 71,000 distinct CDR3 sequences, with 70% to 75% observed a single time. Together, the top ten hold around 13% of the sample.

Sample: liver tumor tissue from sampling region 4. The cell subset or site label here, explained by the study, means: tumor region T4, right-lateral pole. These receptors all stem from a woman aged 55 to 70 with primary liver carcinoma and hepatitis B virus infection.

On this clonotype itself: It is likely a read error, because the conserved phenylalanine at the end of the CDR3 is missing. The chain carries TRBV6-1 and TRBJ2-3, with a weak D call TRBD1 (6 bases). Between the trimmed V and J ends, which lost 3 bases and 6 bases, there was a span of 13 bases. This CDR3 has 14 residues. Germline V gene lookup returns CDR1 MNHNS and CDR2 SASEGT. CDR3 coding DNA: TGTGCCAGCAGTGACAGGGGCAGGACTGATACGCAGTATTAT. It translates to CASSDRGRTDTQYY.

Notes on this clonotype: A clone one base away is much larger, so this may be a read error. The V call is TRBV5-1, the J call TRBJ2-7; D unclear. The CDR3 runs 12 residues. The germline V gene has CDR1 SGHRS and CDR2 YFSETQ. CDR3: CVSSFSPYEQYF. The CDR3 DNA reads as TGCGTCAGCAGCTTCAGCCCCTACGAGCAGTACTTC.